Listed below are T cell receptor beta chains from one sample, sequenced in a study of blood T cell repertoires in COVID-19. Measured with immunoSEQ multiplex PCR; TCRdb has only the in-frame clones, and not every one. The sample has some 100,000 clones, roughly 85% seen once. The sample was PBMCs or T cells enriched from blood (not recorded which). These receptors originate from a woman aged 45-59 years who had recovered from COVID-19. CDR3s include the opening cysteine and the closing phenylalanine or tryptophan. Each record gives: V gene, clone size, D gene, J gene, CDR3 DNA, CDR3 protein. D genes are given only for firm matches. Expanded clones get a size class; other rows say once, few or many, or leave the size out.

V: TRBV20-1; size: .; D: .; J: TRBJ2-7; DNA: TGCAGTGCTAGTCGCAGGACCTACGAGCAGTACTTC; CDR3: CSASRRTYEQYF
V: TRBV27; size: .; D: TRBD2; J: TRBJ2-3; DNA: TGTGCCAGCACCCGGACTAGCGGGGGGGCCAGGGCAGATACGCAGTATTTT; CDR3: CASTRTSGGARADTQYF
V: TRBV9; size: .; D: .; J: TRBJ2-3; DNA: TGTGCCAGCAGCGCGAACCCGACAGAGACAGATACGCAGTATTTT; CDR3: CASSANPTETDTQYF
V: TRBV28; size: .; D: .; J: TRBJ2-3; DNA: TGTGCCAGCAGTACTACTCGGTCAGATACGCAGTATTTT; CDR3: CASSTTRSDTQYF
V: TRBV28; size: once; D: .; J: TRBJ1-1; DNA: TGTGCCAGCAGTTTATCCCAGAACACTGAAGCTTTCTTT; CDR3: CASSLSQNTEAFF
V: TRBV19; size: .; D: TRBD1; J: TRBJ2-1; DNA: TGTGCCAGTAGTATCTCGTCAGGGGGCAATGAGCAGTTCTTC; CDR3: CASSISSGGNEQFF
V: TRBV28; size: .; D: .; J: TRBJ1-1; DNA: TGTGCCAGCAGTTTAAGGGGTATGAACACTGAAGCTTTCTTT; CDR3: CASSLRGMNTEAFF
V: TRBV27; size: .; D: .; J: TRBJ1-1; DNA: TGTGCCAGCAGTACGTGGGTTGGGTTAGGGGACACTGAAGCTTTCTTT; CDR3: CASSTWVGLGDTEAFF
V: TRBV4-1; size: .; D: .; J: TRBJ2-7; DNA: TGCGCCAGCAGCCCAAAAGGGACACCTCTGGAGGAGCAGTACTTC; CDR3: CASSPKGTPLEEQYF
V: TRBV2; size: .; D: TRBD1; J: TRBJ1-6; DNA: TGTGCCAGCAGTGATTCTCGGGCAGGGGGGTCACCCCTCCACTTT; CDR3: CASSDSRAGGSPLHF
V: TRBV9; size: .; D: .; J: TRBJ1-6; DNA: TGTGCCAGCAGTGCAGGGGTCGTGGGTTCACCCCTCCACTTT; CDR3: CASSAGVVGSPLHF
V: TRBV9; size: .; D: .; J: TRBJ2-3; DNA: TGTGCCAGCAGCGACGGTCCTTTGAGCCGACATAGCACAGATACGCAGTATTTT; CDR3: CASSDGPLSRHSTDTQYF
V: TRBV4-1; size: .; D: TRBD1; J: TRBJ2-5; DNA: TGCGCCAGCAGCCCGACAGGGGCCGGGGGAGAGACCCAGTACTTC; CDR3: CASSPTGAGGETQYF
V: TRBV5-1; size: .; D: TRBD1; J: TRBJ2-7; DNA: TGCGCCAGCAGCTTGGCTCCGGGACAGGGCTACGAGCAGTACTTC; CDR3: CASSLAPGQGYEQYF
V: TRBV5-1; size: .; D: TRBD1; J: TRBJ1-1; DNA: TGCGCCAGCAGACGGACAGGCCTCATGAACACTGAAGCTTTCTTT; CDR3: CASRRTGLMNTEAFF
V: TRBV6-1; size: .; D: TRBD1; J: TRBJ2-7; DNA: TGTGCCAGCAGTGAGCAGGACAGGGCCCACTTC; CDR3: CASSEQDRAHF
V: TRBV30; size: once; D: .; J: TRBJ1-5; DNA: TGTGCCTGGAGTCGGGACACTCAGCCCCAGCATTTT; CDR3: CAWSRDTQPQHF
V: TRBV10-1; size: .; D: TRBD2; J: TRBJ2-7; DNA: TGCGCCAGCGCATGGTTAAGCGGGAGCTCCTACGAGCAGTACTTC; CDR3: CASAWLSGSSYEQYF
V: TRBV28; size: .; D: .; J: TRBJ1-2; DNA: TGTGCCAGCAGTTTCAAAGGGCGGGGTGGCTACACCTTC; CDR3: CASSFKGRGGYTF
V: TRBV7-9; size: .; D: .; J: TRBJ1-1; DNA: TGTGCCAGCAGCCACGCGAGTGAAGCTTTCTTT; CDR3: CASSHASEAFF
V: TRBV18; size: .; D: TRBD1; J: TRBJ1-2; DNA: TGTGCCACCGACAGGGGCCTAGATTCAGATGGCTACACCTTC; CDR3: CATDRGLDSDGYTF
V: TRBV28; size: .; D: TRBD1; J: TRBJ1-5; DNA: TGTGCCAGCAGTTTATGGTACCGGGACAGTTATCAGCCCCAGCATTTT; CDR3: CASSLWYRDSYQPQHF
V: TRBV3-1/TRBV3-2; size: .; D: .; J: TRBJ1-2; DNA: TGTGCCAGCAGCCCATTCGGAGGTCCATCATATGGCTACACCTTC; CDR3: CASSPFGGPSYGYTF
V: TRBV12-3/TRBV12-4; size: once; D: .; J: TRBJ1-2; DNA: TGTGCCAGCAGTTTGTCTTATGGCTACACCTTC; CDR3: CASSLSYGYTF
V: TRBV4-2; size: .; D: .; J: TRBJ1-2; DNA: TGTGCCAGCAGCCAAGATTCGTCGAGTGTTTTTTATGAGCCCTACACCTTC; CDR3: CASSQDSSSVFYEPYTF
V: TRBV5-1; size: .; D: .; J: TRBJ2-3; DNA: TGCGCCAGCAGCACCGGGGGGCGCACAGATACGCAGTATTTT; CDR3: CASSTGGRTDTQYF
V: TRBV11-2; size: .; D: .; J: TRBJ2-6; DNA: TGTGCCAGCAGGACCGTAGCAGGGAACTCTGGGGCCAACGTCCTGACTTTC; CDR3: CASRTVAGNSGANVLTF
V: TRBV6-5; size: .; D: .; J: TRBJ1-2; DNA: TGTGCCAGCAGCACCGCCGGGAAAAATAACTATGGCTACACCTTC; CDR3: CASSTAGKNNYGYTF
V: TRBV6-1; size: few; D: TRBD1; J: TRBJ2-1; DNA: TGTGCCAGCAGTGAAGCCCTAGAGGGGGCCGGGAATGAGCAGTTCTTC; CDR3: CASSEALEGAGNEQFF
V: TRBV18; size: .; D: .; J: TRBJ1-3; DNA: TGTGCCAGCTGTAAGGGGGCTGGAAACACCATATATTTT; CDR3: CASCKGAGNTIYF
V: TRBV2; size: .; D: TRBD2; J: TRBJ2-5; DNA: TGTGCCAGCAGGATCGGGCGGGGGGGCAGCGAGACCCAGTACTTC; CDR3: CASRIGRGGSETQYF
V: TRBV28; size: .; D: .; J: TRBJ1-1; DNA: TGTGCCAGCAGTTTGGGGCTGAACACTGAAGCTTTCTTT; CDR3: CASSLGLNTEAFF
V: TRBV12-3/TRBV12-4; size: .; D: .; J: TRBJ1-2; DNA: TGTGCCAGCAGTGTAACAGGGTTGGGTGGCTACACCTTC; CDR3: CASSVTGLGGYTF
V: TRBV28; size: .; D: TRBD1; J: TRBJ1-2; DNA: TGTGCCAGCAGCACAGGGGGCTATGGCTACACCTTC; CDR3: CASSTGGYGYTF
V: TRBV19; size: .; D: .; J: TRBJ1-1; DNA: TGTGCCAGTAGTATTGAGGGGGTGAACACTGAAGCTTTCTTT; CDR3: CASSIEGVNTEAFF
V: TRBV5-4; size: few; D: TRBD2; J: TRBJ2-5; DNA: TGTGCCAGCAGCTTGGGCGGGAGCCAAGAGACCCAGTACTTC; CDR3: CASSLGGSQETQYF
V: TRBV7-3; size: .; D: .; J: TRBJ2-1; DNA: TGTGCCAGCAGCTTATTCTCCCCGCTCACTAGCAATGAGCAGTTCTTC; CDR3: CASSLFSPLTSNEQFF
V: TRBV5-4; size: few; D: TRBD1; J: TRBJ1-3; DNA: TGTGCCGGACAGGGCTCTGGAAACACCATATATTTT; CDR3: CAGQGSGNTIYF
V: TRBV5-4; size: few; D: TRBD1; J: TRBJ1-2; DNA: TGTGCCAGCAGCCGGGACAGGGGGTTTGCAAATAACTATGGCTACACCTTC; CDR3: CASSRDRGFANNYGYTF
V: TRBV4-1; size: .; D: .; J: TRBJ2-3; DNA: TGCGCCAGCAGCCAAGGCGGGGCCTCTGACACAGATACGCAGTATTTT; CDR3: CASSQGGASDTDTQYF
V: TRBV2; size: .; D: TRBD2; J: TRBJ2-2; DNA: TGTGCCAGCAAGCGGGAGGCCCCATCCGCCGGGGAGCTGTTTTTT; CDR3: CASKREAPSAGELFF
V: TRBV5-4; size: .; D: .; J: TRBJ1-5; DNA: TGTGCCAGCAGCTTGGGAGGACATACCGGCAATCAGCCCCAGCATTTT; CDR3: CASSLGGHTGNQPQHF
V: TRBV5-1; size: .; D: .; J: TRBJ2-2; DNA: TGCGCCAGCAGCTTGGACAGGACCGGGGAGCTGTTTTTT; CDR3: CASSLDRTGELFF
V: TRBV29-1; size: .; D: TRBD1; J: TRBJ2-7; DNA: TGCAGCGTTGATGTGCCAGGGACAGGGCACGAGCAGTACTTC; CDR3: CSVDVPGTGHEQYF
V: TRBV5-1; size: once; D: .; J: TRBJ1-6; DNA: TGCGCCAGCAGCTTGTTGAGGGGGAATTCACCCCTCCACTTT; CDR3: CASSLLRGNSPLHF
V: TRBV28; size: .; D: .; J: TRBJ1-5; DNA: TGTGCCAGCAGTTTCCCAGGGAATCAGCCCCAGCATTTT; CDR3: CASSFPGNQPQHF